The 19 T cell receptor beta chains in this list originate from one sample, sequenced in a study of CD8 T cells in ankylosing spondylitis. In TCRdb, the 5' RACE reads were re-called with MiXCR into one record per CDR3 protein. The table lists 200,000 to 250,000 distinct CDR3 sequences, about 26% of them singletons, with less than 8.5% in the top ten. Sequenced: blood, either unsorted or a sorted T cell fraction (not recorded which). The receptor set was obtained from a male donor with ankylosing spondylitis or in good health (not recorded which).

The CDR3 sequence is CASSSDVYSPLHF. CDR3 coding DNA: TGTGCCAGCAGTTCGGACGTTTATTCACCCCTCCACTTT. This chain connects TRBV12-3 or TRBV12-4 to TRBJ1-6, with D unresolved. Trimming removed 4 bases from V and 8 bases from J, with 9 bases in between. The CDR3 sequence is 13 residues long.

This clonotype was seen many times. The chain carries TRBV27 and TRBJ2-5, with D possibly being TRBD1 (6 bases). The germline V gene encodes CDR1 MNHEY and CDR2 SMNVEV (reference sequence). The V gene lost 5 bases and the J gene lost 4 bases, with 14 bases spanning the gap. The CDR3 spans 14 residues. The CDR3 is CASSPRTVRETQYF. Written as DNA, the CDR3 is TGTGCCAGCAGTCCGCGGACAGTAAGAGAGACCCAGTACTTC.

This clonotype has more than one count but fewer than ten. The rearrangement links TRBV20-1 to TRBJ2-7, with 7 bases aligning to TRBD2. The CDR3 is 15 residues long. Germline V CDR1 and CDR2: DFQATT, SNEGSKA (reference sequence). The CDR3 sequence: CSLPRGGSGPYEQYF. As DNA, the CDR3 is TGCAGCTTACCCCGGGGCGGGAGTGGGCCCTACGAGCAGTACTTC.

This chain uses TRBV29-1 with TRBJ1-4, with 11 bases that match TRBD1. The CDR3 is 13 residues long. Trimming at V came to 6 bases and at J to 8 bases, leaving 5 bases not matched to a gene. Germline V gene lookup returns CDR1 SQVTM and CDR2 ANQGSEA. This chain's CDR3 is CSVGQGAGEKLFF. In DNA form, the CDR3 reads TGCAGCGTAGGACAGGGGGCAGGGGAAAAACTGTTTTTT.

The gene calls are TRBV12-3 or TRBV12-4 and TRBJ1-1; D unclear. The CDR3 loop spans 14 amino acids. V was pared by 1 base and J by 6 bases, with 12 bases between. In DNA, the CDR3 is TGTGCCAGCAGTTTAGATGGGAGGGTGGCTGAAGCTTTCTTT. The encoded protein is CASSLDGRVAEAFF.

This clonotype was found once. An end of the junction differs from the germline gene, which may be a read error. The chain is built from TRBV5-5 and TRBJ2-7; 7 positions match TRBD1. CDR1 is SGHKS and CDR2 is YYEKEE in the germline V gene (reference sequence). This CDR3 is 13 amino acids long. The CDR3 coding sequence is TGTGCCAGCAGCTTGGCTAACTCGGGACAGAAGAAGTTC. This translates into CASSLANSGQKKF.

At least ten counts were recorded for this clonotype. The genes are TRBV29-1 and TRBJ2-1, with 12 bases aligning to TRBD2. Germline trimming cut 7 bases from V and 2 bases from J; bases unmatched to any gene: 3. Germline V lookup: CDR1 SQVTM, CDR2 ANQGSEA. CDR3 length: 14 residues. The CDR3 is CSGLAGVAYNEQFF. The CDR3 coding sequence is TGCAGCGGACTAGCGGGAGTCGCCTACAATGAGCAGTTCTTC.

The chain links TRBV20-1 to TRBJ2-7, with a tentative D call TRBD2 (7 bases). V lost 6 bases and J 4 bases, leaving 22 bases between the germline ends. Germline V gene lookup returns CDR1 DFQATT and CDR2 SNEGSKA (reference sequence). This CDR3 region has 15 residues. The CDR3 is CSARGASEGLYEQYF. The CDR3 DNA is TGCAGTGCCCGGGGGGCTAGCGAAGGATTATACGAGCAGTACTTC.

In this sample, this clonotype turned up many times. The chain carries TRBV20-1 and TRBJ1-4; unclear D gene. The ends were cut back, 0 bases at V and 10 bases at J, with 9 bases in the middle. Germline loops: CDR1 DFQATT, CDR2 SNEGSKA (reference sequence). The CDR3 is 12 amino acids. DNA for the CDR3: TGCAGTGCTAGAGATCCTTACGGAAAACTGTTTTTT. Translating gives CSARDPYGKLFF.

This clonotype showed up many times. V usage is TRBV12-3 or TRBV12-4 and J usage is TRBJ1-2; the D gene is possibly TRBD1 (6 bases). This CDR3 has 14 amino acids. Trimming pared 5 bases from V and 3 bases from J, leaving 13 bases between. The CDR3 nucleotides read TGTGCCAGCAGTCCCACCTCAGGGGACTATGGCTACACCTTC. It codes for CASSPTSGDYGYTF.

In this sample, this clonotype turned up many times. The V call is TRBV28, the J call TRBJ2-7, with 8 nucleotides matching TRBD2. The CDR3 has 14 residues. Germline V gene sequence: CDR1 MDHEN, CDR2 SYDVKM. V was clipped by 2 bases and J by 3 bases; unmatched bases: 3. The CDR3 region has the DNA TGTGCCAGCAGTTTAAGCGGGAGTGACTACGAGCAGTACTTC. This codes for CASSLSGSDYEQYF.

This clonotype has just a few counts. The genes are TRBV20-1 and TRBJ1-1; 10 nucleotides line up with TRBD1. Germline trimming cut 5 bases from V and 0 bases from J; bases unmatched to any gene: 9. Germline values: CDR1 DFQATT, CDR2 SNEGSKA (reference sequence). The CDR3 loop spans 16 amino acids. The CDR3 DNA is TGCAGTGCTTTTGACAGGGGGCGACCGATGAACACTGAAGCTTTCTTT. This gives the protein CSAFDRGRPMNTEAFF.

This clonotype was detected many times. The V call is TRBV12-3 or TRBV12-4, the J call TRBJ2-1; the D gene is possibly TRBD1 (6 bases). Trimming pared 4 bases from V and 1 base from J, leaving 14 bases between. This CDR3 is built from 16 residues. The CDR3 sequence is CASSSRTQGSYNEQFF. The CDR3 DNA follows: TGTGCCAGCAGTTCCCGGACACAGGGTTCCTACAATGAGCAGTTCTTC.

This clonotype was detected many times. The chain is built from TRBV28 and TRBJ2-7; D is tentatively TRBD1 or TRBD2 (5 bases each). Trimming pared 6 bases from V and 6 bases from J, leaving 15 bases between. The CDR3 contains 13 residues. The germline V gene encodes CDR1 MDHEN and CDR2 SYDVKM. DNA for the CDR3: TGTGCCAGCAGAACCGGGACCCGGGCCGAGCAGTACTTC. Protein sequence: CASRTGTRAEQYF.

This sequence joins TRBV29-1 and TRBJ2-3; TRBD2 might be the D (7 bases). CDR3 length equals 14 residues. The V end lost 8 bases, the J end lost 3 bases, and 18 bases lay between the germline ends. Germline V gene sequence: CDR1 SQVTM, CDR2 ANQGSEA. CDR3 DNA: TGCAGCCATGAGTCGAGGGGGGGAACAGATACGCAGTATTTT. Its protein is CSHESRGGTDTQYF.

This clonotype was counted at least ten times. One end of the junction does not line up with germline, which may come from a read error. The V call is TRBV20-1, the J call TRBJ2-5; 11 positions agree with TRBD1. The germline V gene encodes CDR1 DFQATT and CDR2 SNEGSKA (reference sequence). The CDR3 runs 15 residues. The CDR3 DNA reads as TGCAGTGCCAGAGATTCGGACAGGGGGCGAGAGACCCAGTACTTC. The encoded protein is CSARDSDRGRETQYF.

In this sample, this clonotype turned up many times. This chain links TRBV20-1 with TRBJ2-1, with 9 bases lining up with TRBD2. The germline V gene encodes CDR1 DFQATT and CDR2 SNEGSKA (reference sequence). The CDR3 consists of 13 residues. Here the CDR3 DNA reads TGCAGGGAGCTGGTAGCGGGAGTCAATGAGCAGTTCTTC. Amino acids: CRELVAGVNEQFF.

The chain carries TRBV12-3 or TRBV12-4 and TRBJ2-7, with 10 bases matching TRBD1. The trim removed 6 bases at V and 0 bases at J, leaving 5 bases unmatched. This CDR3 is built from 15 residues. In nucleotides, the CDR3 is TGTGCCAGCAGCCGGACAGGGGGACTCTCCTACGAGCAGTACTTC. Its protein product is CASSRTGGLSYEQYF.

This clonotype was recorded a few times. The chain carries TRBV20-1 and TRBJ2-1; the match to TRBD2 covers 8 bases. The CDR3 has 14 amino acids. Trimming removed 3 bases from V and 0 bases from J; junction bases left unmatched: 1. Germline CDR1 is DFQATT and CDR2 is SNEGSKA (reference sequence). The CDR3 nucleotides are TGCAGTGCTAGCGGGAGGGCCTCCTACAATGAGCAGTTCTTC. Translating it yields CSASGRASYNEQFF.